The entry that follows covers one T cell receptor (beta chain) sequence. This clonotype was seen many times. Its binding antigen is unknown. No clone much larger than this one lies a single base away; base qualities are absent. TCR beta CDR3 regions were amplified from RNA transcripts. A first-round RT-PCR of the TCR CDR3 used the HTBI primer set with the Qiagen OneStep RT-PCR kit. Libraries were constructed in a second round of multiplex PCR, after which size selection and purification were carried out. Sequencing of the libraries was done on an Illumina HiSeq2000 using paired-end 100 bp reads. Per the original workflow: Raw data were processed with SOAPnuke, discarding reads with adapters, uncalled bases, mean Phred below 15, or no exact constant-primer or identifier match. COPE v1.2.5 was used to merge high-quality paired reads, and clonotypes were defined as unique nucleotide sequences. MiTCR v1.1 was used to align the clonotypes against IMGT TRBV, TRBD and TRBJ reference segments. Analysis was restricted to V-J combinations with a frequency above 0.0001, which covered 99.2% of repertoires. A TCS score was defined as the ratio between F50 (clonal expansion) and ExV (chaos), using BLOSUM62-based TCRdist between CDR3 peptides within each V-J. Welch's t-statistics and random forest reduced 500 to 550 V-J features to 10 to 15, which were used in a naive Bayes classifier (R e1071). TCRdb applied fastp at Q25 and MiXCR to the public reads, then kept only in-frame beta chains. Entries that share a CDR3 protein sequence are merged under the most common genes and DNA. These V and J calls originate from TCRdb's pipeline instead of the authors' own analysis. The sample contains roughly 180,000 distinct CDR3 sequences, about 9% of them found a single time. 22% of the sample is held by the ten biggest clonotypes.

Hyperthyroidism patients were newly diagnosed, had a disease duration of under 2 months, and were aged 18 to 65 years. The study excluded patients with uncontrolled infections, other autoimmune diseases, pregnancy or lactation. Diagnoses relied on clinical symptoms, serum thyroxine and TRAb, thyroid ultrasound and orbital computed tomography. For progressor patients, blood was drawn at the first diagnosis of hyperthyroidism, before any ophthalmopathy symptoms had appeared. PBMCs were separated from roughly 10 ml of fresh peripheral blood using Ficoll-Paque density gradient centrifugation. Progressor patients were defined as those initially diagnosed with Graves' hyperthyroidism in whom ophthalmopathy developed during follow-up. Total RNA was extracted using Trizol reagent, and RNA quality was assessed on an Agilent 2100 Bioanalyzer. The CDR3 sequence holds 13 residues, the cysteine and phenylalanine included. The sequence is cut down to CDR3 DNA, 39 bases in frame from base 1. Between the V and J ends, shortened by 0 bases and 5 bases respectively, the junction contains 8 bases. The germline V gene specifies SGHTA as CDR1 and FQGTGA as CDR2.

The data stem from a study of T cells in Graves' hyperthyroidism and ophthalmopathy (dated by TCRdb to between 2018 and 2020). Study-wide context: Peripheral blood samples were taken at initial diagnosis, before any treatment was given. A discovery cohort of about 96 patients, 43 with Graves' ophthalmopathy and 55 to 60 with stable Graves' hyperthyroidism, was used to find distinguishing TCR V-J signatures. The study also compared thyroid tissue and blood T-cell repertoires from over 5 Graves' hyperthyroidism patients. TCR Vbeta CDR3 sequencing of 130 to 150 peripheral blood samples (fewer than 45 ophthalmopathy, roughly 74 hyperthyroidism and roughly 17 progressor patients) is reported in the paper. For training and testing, the roughly 97 patients in the discovery cohort were randomly divided in a 7:3 ratio. Prospective prediction of ophthalmopathy was tested in an independent validation cohort consisting of 18 hyperthyroidism patients and some 17 patients who later progressed to ophthalmopathy. Following sampling, methimazole starting at 30 mg daily was given to hyperthyroidism patients, and high-dose intravenous methylprednisolone was given to ophthalmopathy patients. The study at large found these results: During validation, the model predicted progression to ophthalmopathy a median of about 6.3 months ahead of onset, with roughly 65% sensitivity and around 72% specificity. A 13 V-J signature model separated ophthalmopathy from stable hyperthyroidism, with around 88% sensitivity and 81% to 83% specificity in cross-validation and 80%/75% in testing. No statistical method was used to fix the sample size in advance, and group allocation was not hidden from the investigators. Most expanded thyroid clonotypes (frequency above 0.001) were also detected in blood, a finding suggesting that blood repertoires may reflect thyroid immune responses.

This receptor chain uses TRBV7-3 and TRBJ2-7; the D gene identity is not certain. This TCR derives from a woman under 30 with Graves' hyperthyroidism that later progressed to Graves' ophthalmopathy. The sequencing sample was made of blood. Here is the DNA: TGTGCCAGCAGCTTAACGCCGCGGAACGAGCAGTACTTC. Translated, it gives CASSLTPRNEQYF. With the rest looked up from the reference TRBV7-3 and TRBJ2-7 genes rather than sequenced, the full variable domain is GAGVSQTPSNKVTEKGKYVELRCDPISGHTALYWYRQSLGQGPEFLIYFQGTGAADDSGLPNDRFFAVRPEGSVSTLKIQRTERGDSAVYLCASSLTPRNEQYFGPGTRLTVT.